Following are 5 T cell receptor beta chains from one sample sequenced in a study of beta chain features in type 1 diabetes. Reverse transcribing all isolated RNA meant expressed TCRB transcripts were sequenced. The data were produced by immunoSEQ multiplex PCR, yet TCRdb's version contains in-frame clones alone and is incomplete. The sample lists some 160,000 clones; 7.5% to 10% were seen once. Sequenced material: central memory CD4+ T cells from blood. The receptors come from a woman younger than 35 in good health.

This rearrangement joins TRBV30 to TRBJ2-3; D unresolved. Germline-derived CDR1 and CDR2 are GTSNPN and SVGIG (reference sequence). CDR3 length equals 10 residues. V was clipped by 5 bases and J by 6 bases, with 6 bases between them. The CDR3 spells CAWGPDTQYF. CDR3 coding DNA: TGTGCCTGGGGGCCGGATACGCAGTATTTT.

The sample holds a few counts of this clone. The rearrangement links TRBV9 to TRBJ1-4, with D possibly matching TRBD1 (6 bases). The V and J ends lost 3 bases and 3 bases respectively, with 24 bases between them. The CDR3 extends over 19 amino acids. CDR1 is SGDLS, CDR2 YYNGEE, per germline. CDR3 in DNA: TGTGCCAGCAGCGGGTGGAGGAGGCCCCCACAGGGTGCTAATGAAAAACTGTTTTTT. Its translation is CASSGWRRPPQGANEKLFF.

V and J are TRBV6-5 and TRBJ2-3; 8 bases are a match to TRBD2. CDR1 and CDR2 (germline): MNHEY, SVGAGI. The V segment lost 5 bases and the J segment 8 bases; nucleotides outside the gene matches: 12. This CDR3 comprises 15 residues. CDR3 protein: CASSLTSGGTVTQYF. CDR3 nucleotide sequence: TGTGCCAGCAGTCTGACTTCGGGGGGGACGGTTACGCAGTATTTT.

The rearrangement joins TRBV15 to TRBJ1-1; weak D call: TRBD1 (5 bases). V dropped 0 bases and J dropped 4 bases, with 12 bases sitting between them. From germline, CDR1 is LNHNV and CDR2 YYDKDF (reference sequence). The length of the CDR3 is 15 residues. The CDR3 region is CATSRDQGAGTEAFF. The CDR3 nucleotides are TGTGCCACCAGCAGAGATCAAGGGGCTGGCACTGAAGCTTTCTTT.

V and J are TRBV6-6 and TRBJ2-5; tentatively, D is TRBD2 (5 bases). Germline lookup yields CDR1 MNHNY and CDR2 SVGAGI (reference sequence). The CDR3 is made up of 13 amino acids. Trimming stripped 2 bases from V and 5 bases from J, with 9 bases between. In nucleotides, the CDR3 is TGTGCCAGCAGTTACAGGCGGGTGGAGACCCAGTACTTC. It encodes CASSYRRVETQYF.